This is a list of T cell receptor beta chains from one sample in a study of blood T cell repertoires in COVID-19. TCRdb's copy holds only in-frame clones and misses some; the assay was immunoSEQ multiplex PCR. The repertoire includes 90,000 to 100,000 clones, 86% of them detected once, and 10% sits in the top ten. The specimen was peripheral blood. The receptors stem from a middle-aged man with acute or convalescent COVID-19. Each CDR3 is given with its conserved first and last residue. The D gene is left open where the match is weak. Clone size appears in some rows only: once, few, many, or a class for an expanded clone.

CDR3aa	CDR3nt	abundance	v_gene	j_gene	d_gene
CASSRSGTTSTGELFF	TGTGCCAGCAGTCGATCCGGGACTACTTCCACCGGGGAGCTGTTTTTT	-	TRBV6-6	TRBJ2-2	TRBD2
CASSFQGAHNEQFF	TGTGCCAGCAGCTTCCAGGGGGCCCACAATGAGCAGTTCTTC	-	TRBV11-3	TRBJ2-1	TRBD1
CASSLEATDTQYF	TGTGCCAGCAGCTTGGAAGCCACAGATACGCAGTATTTT	-	TRBV5-6	TRBJ2-3	-
CASSLGSGSVYEQYF	TGTGCCAGCAGTTTGGGTAGCGGGAGTGTCTACGAGCAGTACTTC	-	TRBV11-2	TRBJ2-7	TRBD2
CASSLGRAGGNEQFF	TGTGCCAGCAGCTTAGGCCGGGCGGGAGGCAATGAGCAGTTCTTC	-	TRBV13	TRBJ2-1	TRBD2
CASNGQGFSGNTIYF	TGTGCCAGCAATGGACAGGGATTCTCTGGAAACACCATATATTTT	-	TRBV2	TRBJ1-3	TRBD1
CASSPATSGNADTQYF	TGTGCCAGCTCACCAGCGACTAGCGGGAATGCAGATACGCAGTATTTT	-	TRBV18	TRBJ2-3	TRBD2
CASSETVPTYEQYF	TGTGCCAGCAGTGAGACAGTACCAACCTACGAGCAGTACTTC	-	TRBV6-1	TRBJ2-7	-
CASSTGTGDYEQYF	TGTGCCAGTAGTACAGGGACAGGGGACTACGAGCAGTACTTC	-	TRBV19	TRBJ2-7	TRBD1
CASGLGQLNTEAFF	TGTGCTAGTGGTTTGGGCCAGTTGAACACTGAAGCTTTCTTT	once	TRBV12-5	TRBJ1-1	-
CASSIGGWATEAFF	TGTGCCAGTAGTATTGGGGGGTGGGCTACTGAAGCTTTCTTT	-	TRBV19	TRBJ1-1	-
CASSLVGQSNSEQYF	TGTGCCAGCAGCTTGGTTGGACAGAGCAATAGCGAGCAGTACTTC	-	TRBV5-5	TRBJ2-7	-
CASSSKRGTDTQYF	TGTGCCAGCAGCTCGAAGAGGGGGACAGATACGCAGTATTTT	-	TRBV7-8	TRBJ2-3	-
CASSIQRGGLLF	TGTGCCAGTAGTATACAAAGGGGGGGGCTGCTTTTT	-	TRBV19	TRBJ2-2	-
CASSTTFPNYGYTF	TGTGCCAGCAGTACCACATTTCCAAACTATGGCTACACCTTC	-	TRBV6-5	TRBJ1-2	-